Shown below are 19 T cell receptor beta chains from a single sample sequenced in a study of regulatory T cells in long-lasting Graves disease. Researchers made TCR beta libraries by using iRepertoire HTBI primers and running Arm-PCR on CDR3 regions. TCRdb redid the calling of the multiplex PCR reads with MiXCR, one entry per CDR3 protein. The table records about 540,000 distinct CDR3 sequences, roughly 14% of them present only once. Described time point: newly diagnosed GD, antithyroid drugs for less than 3 months. The TCR library was made from RNA extracted from PBMCs. These sequences were also reported in another study, on T cells in Graves' hyperthyroidism and ophthalmopathy.

Sequenced material: peripheral blood mononuclear cells (PBMCs), taken at new diagnosis, from a patient treated with antithyroid drugs. The receptors were gathered from a man aged 25-40 years with Graves disease.

This clonotype came up many times. The chain recombines TRBV12-3 or TRBV12-4 with TRBJ2-3; no firm D call. Trimming took off 2 bases at V and 3 bases at J, with 6 bases between the two ends. The CDR3 is 13 residues long. The CDR3 DNA reads as TGTGCCAGCAGTTTACTAGTGACAGATACGCAGTATTTT. Translation gives CASSLLVTDTQYF.

This clonotype was seen at least ten times. This chain uses TRBV7-9 with TRBJ1-1; D is undetermined. V lost 5 bases and J lost 7, with 17 bases in between. Germline V gives CDR1 SEHNR, CDR2 FQNEAQ (reference sequence). The CDR3 totals 14 residues. The CDR3 nucleotides read TGTGCCAGCAGCCGCGGTACCCGGCCACGTGAAGCTTTCTTT. It codes for CASSRGTRPREAFF.

This clonotype was counted many times. This chain joins TRBV9 and TRBJ2-1, with 9 bases that match TRBD1. Germline assignment: CDR1 SGDLS and CDR2 YYNGEE. Trimming removed 4 bases from V and 1 base from J; junction bases left unmatched: 6. The CDR3 is 16 amino acids. The CDR3 loop reads CASSLYGTGSYNEQFF. For the CDR3, the DNA is TGTGCCAGCAGCCTTTACGGGACAGGGTCCTACAATGAGCAGTTCTTC. The variable domain in full, with the rest retrieved from reference TRBV9 and TRBJ2-1, is DSGVTQTPKHLITATGQRVTLRCSPRSGDLSVYWYQQSLDQGLQFLIQYYNGEERAKGNILERFSAQQFPDLHSELNLSSLELGDSALYFCASSLYGTGSYNEQFFGPGTRLTVL.

Many counts were recorded for this clonotype. V and J are TRBV2 and TRBJ2-4; 7 bases align to TRBD1. The CDR3 spans 13 residues. Losses at the gene ends were 10 bases for V and 9 bases for J; bases not matched to a gene: 12. Germline loops: CDR1 SNHLY, CDR2 FYNNEI. CDR3 nucleotide sequence: TGTGCCAACAGCCGGGACAGTAACGGCATTCAGTACTTC. Amino acid sequence: CANSRDSNGIQYF.

Many counts were recorded for this clonotype. The CDR3 nucleotides read TGCAGCGTTTTGCAGGGAGAGGTAGATACGCAGTATTTT. Amino acids: CSVLQGEVDTQYF. This rearrangement joins TRBV29-1 to TRBJ2-3, with D possibly called TRBD1 or TRBD2 (5 bases each). Germline V gene data show CDR1 as SQVTM and CDR2 as ANQGSEA. Trimming removed 5 bases at V and 5 bases at J, with 14 bases between. This CDR3 spans 13 amino acids.

This clonotype was seen at least ten times. The chain joins TRBV7-9 to TRBJ1-2; D is ambiguous. V gave up 0 bases and J gave up 2 bases, with 4 bases separating them. The length of the CDR3 is 13 residues. The germline V gene encodes CDR1 SEHNR and CDR2 FQNEAQ (reference sequence). CDR3 bases: TGTGCCAGCAGCTTAGCACAGAACTATGGCTACACCTTC. Protein product: CASSLAQNYGYTF.

The gene calls are TRBV24-1 and TRBJ2-1; 9 bases line up with TRBD2. The CDR3 has 15 residues. The V gene end was trimmed by 4 bases and the J gene end by 5 bases; junction bases not matched to a gene: 5. Germline V gene lookup returns CDR1 KGHDR and CDR2 SFDVKD. CDR3: CATSDPSGINNEQFF. The DNA of the CDR3 is TGTGCCACCAGTGACCCTAGCGGGATTAACAATGAGCAGTTCTTC.

This clonotype has more than one count but fewer than ten. This sequence joins TRBV20-1 and TRBJ1-4; no clear D gene. Germline-derived CDR1 and CDR2 are DFQATT and SNEGSKA (reference sequence). The CDR3 totals 16 residues. Trimming shortened V by 3 bases and J by 5 bases, and 19 bases separated the two germline ends. As DNA, the CDR3 is TGCAGTGCTAGGACCTTCACGGATTTCTTCAATGAAAAACTGTTTTTT. It is translated as CSARTFTDFFNEKLFF.

This clonotype was seen a few times. The chain employs TRBV4-2 and TRBJ2-1, with D perhaps TRBD2 (5 bases). Germline V CDR1 and CDR2: LGHNA, YNFKEQ. V shed 0 bases and J shed 6 bases, with 18 bases lying between them. The CDR3 is 17 residues long. CDR3 sequence (DNA): TGTGCCAGCAGCCAAGATCGAGCTAGCCAAGGGTGCAATGAGCAGTTCTTC. Translated: CASSQDRASQGCNEQFF.

Only a few counts were recorded for this clonotype. The gene calls are TRBV5-1 and TRBJ1-1; D is possibly TRBD1 (5 bases). This CDR3 has 14 amino acids. Trimming stripped 3 bases from V and 4 bases from J, with 13 bases between. Germline CDR1 reads SGHRS; CDR2 reads YFSETQ. The CDR3 DNA follows: TGCGCCAGCAGCTCCCCGGGACCCTTCACTGAAGCTTTCTTT. Translating it yields CASSSPGPFTEAFF.

This clonotype has a count of ten or more. CDR3 sequence (DNA): TGTGCCAGCAGTGAAACGAGGGATACGCAGTATTTT. Encoded protein: CASSETRDTQYF. The chain is built from TRBV2 and TRBJ2-3; the D is unclear. The length of the CDR3 is 12 residues. Germline assignment: CDR1 SNHLY and CDR2 FYNNEI. Trimming removed 2 bases at V and 6 bases at J, with 6 bases between.

Ten or more counts support this clonotype. The V gene is TRBV12-3 or TRBV12-4, the J gene TRBJ2-7, with 8 nucleotides matching TRBD2. The CDR3 sequence is 14 residues long. V lost 6 bases, J lost 4 bases, and 8 bases stayed unmatched. The DNA for the CDR3 is TGTGCCAGCAGCGGGAGGGGCAGGCCATACGAGCAGTACTTC. Protein sequence: CASSGRGRPYEQYF.

The V gene is TRBV5-1, the J gene TRBJ1-2; D unclear. Germline lookup yields CDR1 SGHRS and CDR2 YFSETQ. V was clipped by 2 bases and J by 0 bases, with 11 bases between them. This CDR3 is 15 amino acids long. CDR3 DNA: TGCGCCAGCAGCTTCATCGGTTTAGCTAACTATGGCTACACCTTC. This codes for CASSFIGLANYGYTF.

This clonotype was found many times. CDR3 sequence (DNA): TGTGCCAGCAGTGAAGCGAGGGGGCGCATAGAGACCCAGTACTTC. Its translation: CASSEARGRIETQYF. The chain is built from TRBV2 and TRBJ2-5; 7 bases agree with TRBD1. The CDR3 sequence is 15 residues long. Trimming removed 0 bases from V and 4 bases from J; junction bases left unmatched: 5. Per the germline V gene, CDR1 is SNHLY and CDR2 is FYNNEI.

This clonotype was seen repeatedly, ten times or more. V is TRBV6-1 and J is TRBJ1-5; D not certain. This CDR3 contains 14 residues. Trimming removed 7 bases at V and 6 bases at J, with 16 bases between. CDR1 MNHNS and CDR2 SASEGT come from the germline V gene. CDR3 DNA sequence: TGTGCCAGCATTGGTGCGAGGGCTAGTCAGCCCCAGCATTTT. Amino acid sequence: CASIGARASQPQHF.

This chain connects TRBV4-1 to TRBJ2-1, with 7 bases aligning to TRBD1. The V gene end was trimmed by 6 bases and the J gene end by 2 bases; junction bases not matched to a gene: 10. The CDR3 contains 16 residues. Germline CDR1 is MGHRA and CDR2 is YSYEKL. This CDR3 reads CASSYHPRGPYNEQFF. The CDR3 region has the DNA TGCGCCAGCAGTTACCACCCTAGGGGGCCCTACAATGAGCAGTTCTTC.

This clonotype was picked up many times. The genes are TRBV20-1 and TRBJ1-1; 10 positions match TRBD1. The CDR3 runs 12 residues. The V and J ends lost 6 bases and 5 bases, in that order; junction bases with no gene match: 3. Germline loops: CDR1 DFQATT, CDR2 SNEGSKA (reference sequence). CDR3 bases: TGCAGTGCCCCGGACAGGGGGACTGAAGCTTTCTTT. Translated, it gives CSAPDRGTEAFF.

This clonotype was counted ten times or more. J is TRBJ2-5 and V is TRBV7-8; 11 positions match TRBD1. The CDR3 totals 15 residues. V gave up 5 bases and J gave up 5 bases; unmatched junction bases: 7. Germline CDR1 SGHVS, CDR2 FQNEAQ. The CDR3 DNA is TGTGCCAGCAGCGTACACCGGGACAGGGGGGAGACCCAGTACTTC. This encodes CASSVHRDRGETQYF.

This clonotype was picked up many times. The chain employs TRBV9 and TRBJ1-2, with D possibly TRBD1 on 5 matching bases. Between the trimmed V and J ends, which lost 0 bases and 12 bases, there was a span of 15 bases. The CDR3 totals 13 residues. Germline loops: CDR1 SGDLS, CDR2 YYNGEE. The chain's CDR3 is CASSVDPQAVNTF. CDR3 nucleotides: TGTGCCAGCAGCGTAGACCCACAGGCGGTCAACACCTTC.